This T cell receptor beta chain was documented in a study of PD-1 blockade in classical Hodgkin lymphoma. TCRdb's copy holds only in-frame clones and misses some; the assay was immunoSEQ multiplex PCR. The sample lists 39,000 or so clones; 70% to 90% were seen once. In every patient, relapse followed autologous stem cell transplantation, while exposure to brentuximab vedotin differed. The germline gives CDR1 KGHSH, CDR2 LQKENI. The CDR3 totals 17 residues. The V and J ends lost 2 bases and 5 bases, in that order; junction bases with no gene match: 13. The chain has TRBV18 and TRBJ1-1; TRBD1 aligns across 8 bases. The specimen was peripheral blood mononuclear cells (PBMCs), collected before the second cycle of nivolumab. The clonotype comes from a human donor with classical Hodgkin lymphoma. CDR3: CASSPTTTGVRRTEAFF. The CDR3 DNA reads TGTGCCAGCTCACCAACCACGACAGGGGTGAGGAGAACTGAAGCTTTCTTT.